These T cell receptor beta chains were read from a single sample in a study of OX40 agonist ivuxolimab in advanced cancers. Method: immunoSEQ multiplex PCR; TCRdb's copy keeps in-frame clones and lacks some. Here the sample spans about 21,000 clones, about four fifths being singletons. The input for sequencing was CD4+ or CD8+ T cells sorted from blood, taken in a trial of the OX40 agonist ivuxolimab. The receptor set was obtained from an adult with an advanced solid tumor such as melanoma, head and neck, liver or kidney cancer. Both conserved end residues are part of each CDR3. The D gene is left open where the match is weak. Rows may omit the clone size; those that give it use once, few, many or a size class.

j_call cdr3_length v_call d_call clone_size cdr3_aa cdr3_nt
TRBJ2-5 15 TRBV6-1 TRBD2 NA CASSPRAGAGGTQYF TGTGCCAGCAGTCCAAGAGCGGGCGCGGGGGGGACCCAGTACTTC
TRBJ2-7 13 TRBV7-6 NA NA CASSPWTNYEQYF TGTGCCAGCAGCCCGTGGACTAACTACGAGCAGTACTTC
TRBJ2-3 16 TRBV5-1 NA NA CASRHRALSSTDTQYF TGCGCCAGCAGGCACCGGGCCCTCTCTAGCACAGATACGCAGTATTTT
TRBJ1-5 15 TRBV9 NA NA CASSVAGELNQPQHF TGTGCCAGCAGCGTAGCCGGAGAGCTCAATCAGCCCCAGCATTTT
TRBJ2-6 19 TRBV28 NA NA CASSLFDSRVFAGANVLTF TGTGCCAGCAGTTTATTCGACAGCCGCGTCTTTGCTGGGGCCAACGTCCTGACTTTC
TRBJ2-7 17 TRBV18 TRBD2 NA CASSPPRGGSHSYEQYF TGTGCCAGCTCACCGCCCCGAGGCGGGAGTCACTCCTACGAGCAGTACTTC
TRBJ2-2 16 TRBV7-6 TRBD2 NA CASSLGLAVFTGELFF TGTGCCAGCAGCTTAGGACTAGCAGTTTTCACCGGGGAGCTGTTTTTT
TRBJ2-7 13 TRBV19 NA NA CASSIRQSYEQYF TGTGCCAGTAGTATAAGGCAGTCCTACGAGCAGTACTTC
TRBJ2-5 13 TRBV19 NA NA CASSMVQQETQYF TGTGCCAGTAGTATGGTCCAGCAAGAGACCCAGTACTTC
TRBJ1-1 13 TRBV15 NA NA CATSKFGGTEAFF TGTGCCACCAGCAAATTTGGGGGGACTGAAGCTTTCTTT
TRBJ1-1 13 TRBV7-9 TRBD1 NA CASSFQGATEAFF TGTGCCAGCAGCTTTCAGGGGGCCACTGAAGCTTTCTTT
TRBJ2-5 17 TRBV7-9 NA NA CASSSKRGGTRKETQYF TGTGCCAGCAGCTCCAAAAGGGGAGGCACCAGGAAAGAGACCCAGTACTTC
TRBJ2-1 13 TRBV7-9 NA NA CASSLVRSNEQFF TGTGCCAGCAGCTTAGTTCGGAGCAATGAGCAGTTCTTC
TRBJ2-3 16 TRBV7-8 TRBD2 NA CASSHLRLAGTDTQYF TGTGCCAGCAGCCATCTAAGACTAGCGGGAACAGATACGCAGTATTTT
TRBJ2-1 12 TRBV18 NA NA CASSPSAWEQFF TGTGCCAGCTCACCATCGGCTTGGGAGCAGTTCTTC
TRBJ2-3 16 TRBV5-6 NA once CASSFGVPGPTDTQYF TGTGCCAGCAGCTTTGGAGTGCCGGGGCCCACAGATACGCAGTATTTT
TRBJ2-7 15 TRBV27 NA NA CASSEGDGQMGEQYF TGTGCCAGCAGTGAAGGAGACGGACAGATGGGCGAGCAGTACTTC
TRBJ2-7 15 TRBV23-1 TRBD2 NA CASKREGDPTYEQYF TGCGCCAGCAAGCGGGAGGGGGACCCTACCTACGAGCAGTACTTC
TRBJ2-2 17 TRBV7-9 TRBD1 NA CASSPTGFLVNTGELFF TGTGCCAGCAGCCCGACAGGGTTTTTGGTGAACACCGGGGAGCTGTTTTTT
TRBJ2-1 17 TRBV12-5 TRBD2 NA CASGLTTSGRWYNEQFF TGTGCTAGTGGTTTGACAACTAGCGGGAGATGGTACAATGAGCAGTTCTTC
TRBJ2-3 14 TRBV13 NA NA CASSTGTDRRGQYF TGTGCCAGCAGCACTGGGACCGACCGTCGAGGGCAGTATTTT
TRBJ1-4 14 TRBV28 NA few CASTPVGNGEKLFF TGTGCCAGCACGCCTGTGGGGAATGGTGAAAAACTGTTTTTT
TRBJ1-5 13 TRBV19 NA few CASRSQGPQPQHF TGTGCCAGTAGGTCACAGGGCCCTCAGCCCCAGCATTTT
TRBJ2-7 15 TRBV7-2 NA NA CASSLEGGATYEQYF TGTGCCAGCAGCTTAGAAGGGGGGGCCACTTACGAGCAGTACTTC
TRBJ2-7 14 TRBV30 TRBD1 NA CAWSEQTGAYEQYF TGTGCCTGGAGTGAGCAGACAGGGGCCTACGAGCAGTACTTC
TRBJ1-5 15 TRBV6-9 NA once CASSYVLGPNQPQHF TGTGCCAGCAGTTATGTGCTGGGACCCAATCAGCCCCAGCATTTT
TRBJ2-1 19 TRBV15 TRBD1 once CATSRVGAPGGSSYNEQFF TGTGCCACCAGCAGAGTTGGGGCCCCAGGGGGCAGCTCCTACAATGAGCAGTTCTTC
TRBJ1-5 13 TRBV27 NA NA CASRLHGNQPQHF TGTGCCAGCAGATTACATGGCAATCAGCCCCAGCATTTT
TRBJ2-7 11 TRBV28 NA NA CASRSGYEQYF TGTGCCAGCAGATCCGGCTACGAGCAGTACTTC
TRBJ2-7 15 TRBV4-2 TRBD2 once CASSQVAGLNYEQYF TGTGCCAGCAGCCAAGTAGCGGGATTAAACTACGAGCAGTACTTC
TRBJ1-2 13 TRBV12-5 NA NA CASGLEGSYGYTF TGTGCTAGTGGTTTAGAGGGGTCCTATGGCTACACCTTC
TRBJ2-5 15 TRBV15 NA NA CATSLQLSLKETQYF TGTGCCACCAGCTTGCAACTAAGTCTTAAAGAGACCCAGTACTTC
TRBJ2-7 14 TRBV7-8 NA NA CASSLRQGDYEQYF TGTGCCAGCAGCTTAAGACAAGGCGACTACGAGCAGTACTTC
TRBJ1-2 13 TRBV25-1 NA medium-sized CASSPGTNYGYTF TGTGCCAGCAGCCCCGGGACTAACTATGGCTACACCTTC
TRBJ2-2 17 TRBV9 NA NA CASSDGGVRVNTGELFF TGTGCCAGCAGCGATGGTGGTGTGAGAGTTAACACCGGGGAGCTGTTTTTT